The 8 T cell receptor beta chains in this list originate from one sample, sequenced in a study of vaccination and CD4 T cells after COVID-19. Treatment noted: 10-day PBMC culture with coronavirus spike peptide pools or control peptides (ViraFEST assay). Cultured CD4+ T cell DNA underwent sequencing with the Oncomine TCR Beta short-read assay. TCRdb re-derived calls from the PCR reads in MiXCR, one entry per CDR3 protein. The table has 9,500 to 15,000 distinct CDR3 sequences, around 50% seen once. These receptors' antigens are unknown. Sequenced input: CD4+ T cells from blood, cultured in vitro. The receptors stem from a human donor who had recovered from COVID-19.

The gene calls are TRBV6-1 and TRBJ1-2, with D possibly TRBD1 on 5 matching bases. CDR3 length: 12 residues. Germline CDR1 and CDR2: MNHNS and SASEGT. V was cut by 4 bases and J by 7 bases, with 10 bases left in between. The CDR3: CASSVMQGGYTF. CDR3 nucleotides: TGTGCCAGCAGTGTAATGCAGGGTGGCTACACCTTC.

This clonotype was detected a few times. The chain combines TRBV2 with TRBJ2-5; D is unclear. Germline CDR1 is SNHLY and CDR2 is FYNNEI. The CDR3 is made up of 13 amino acids. V dropped 4 bases and J dropped 2 bases, with 8 bases sitting between them. CDR3 nucleotides: TGTGCCAGCAGTGTTATGCGACAAGAGACCCAGTACTTC. Its translation: CASSVMRQETQYF.

The genes are TRBV18 and TRBJ1-1, with D unclear. The CDR3 is 13 amino acids. V lost 8 bases to trimming and J lost 5 bases, with 15 bases between them. The germline gives CDR1 KGHSH, CDR2 LQKENI. The CDR3 DNA reads as TGTGCCAGCACCTCCACAACGGGTACTGAAGCTTTCTTT. It is translated as CASTSTTGTEAFF.

This rearrangement joins TRBV30 to TRBJ1-1; D call uncertain. The CDR3 has 13 amino acids. Germline V lookup: CDR1 GTSNPN, CDR2 SVGIG (reference sequence). V lost 5 bases to trimming and J lost 1 base, with 11 bases between them. CDR3 sequence reads: CAWGKRQNTEAFF. CDR3 DNA: TGTGCCTGGGGCAAAAGACAGAACACTGAAGCTTTCTTT. The full variable domain, in which reference TRBV30 and TRBJ1-1 provide the parts outside the CDR3, is SQTIHQWPATLVQPVGSPLSLECTVEGTSNPNLYWYRQAAGRGLQLLFYSVGIGQISSEVPQNLSASRPQDRQFILSSKKLLLSDSGFYLCAWGKRQNTEAFFGQGTRLTVV.

The chain employs TRBV15 and TRBJ2-6, with D uncertain. The CDR3 covers 16 residues. Trimming pared 0 bases from V and 2 bases from J, leaving 8 bases between. CDR1 and CDR2 (germline): LNHNV, YYDKDF (reference sequence). The chain's CDR3 is CATSRDWRTGANVLTF. DNA for the CDR3: TGTGCCACCAGCAGAGATTGGCGTACTGGGGCCAACGTCCTGACTTTC.

In its sample, this clonotype was seen a few times. J is TRBJ1-5 and V is TRBV20-1, with D possibly matching TRBD1 (6 bases). The CDR3 loop spans 15 amino acids. Germline lookup yields CDR1 DFQATT and CDR2 SNEGSKA (reference sequence). The V end was cut by 0 bases, the J end by 2 bases, with 11 bases between. CDR3 sequence: CSAREAGAGNQPQHF. The CDR3 DNA reads as TGCAGTGCTAGAGAAGCAGGGGCAGGCAATCAGCCCCAGCATTTT.

This clonotype was observed a few times. The rearrangement uses TRBV24-1 and TRBJ1-2; D gene uncertain. Trimming pared 1 base from V and 3 bases from J, leaving 8 bases between. Germline-derived CDR1 and CDR2 are KGHDR and SFDVKD. CDR3 length: 14 residues. The DNA of the CDR3 is TGTGCCACCAGTGATTTTGGAACGGACTATGGCTACACCTTC. Translated, it gives CATSDFGTDYGYTF.

The chain uses TRBV5-4 and TRBJ1-1; D not resolved. V was trimmed by 3 bases and J by 0 bases, leaving 12 bases between them. The CDR3 covers 15 residues. CDR1 is SGHNT, CDR2 YYREEE, per germline (reference sequence). The chain's CDR3 is CASSSQERVNTEAFF. The DNA for the CDR3 is TGTGCCAGCAGCTCACAAGAGCGGGTGAACACTGAAGCTTTCTTT. The variable domain in full, with the rest retrieved from reference TRBV5-4 and TRBJ1-1, is ETGVTQSPTHLIKTRGQQVTLRCSSQSGHNTVSWYQQALGQGPQFIFQYYREEENGRGNFPPRFSGLQFPNYSSELNVNALELDDSALYLCASSSQERVNTEAFFGQGTRLTVV.